This T cell receptor (beta chain) emerged from a study of OX40 agonist ivuxolimab in advanced cancers. Study-level background: Ivuxolimab was an agonistic, fully human IgG2 monoclonal antibody directed against OX40 (CD134), a costimulatory receptor. Intravenous ivuxolimab was administered to patients every 2 weeks at six dose levels: 0.01, 0.1, 0.3, 1.5, 3 and 10 mg/kg. Partial responses were achieved by three dose-escalation patients, of whom one had hepatocellular carcinoma and two had cutaneous melanoma. Of the approximately 54 dose-escalation patients, hepatocellular carcinoma was present in approximately 20, melanoma in around 15, renal cell carcinoma in 9 and head and neck cancer in 9. In the dose-escalation cohort, more than 75% of patients were male, and the mean age was approximately 55 years, with a range of roughly 20 to 79. Patients were allowed to have had prior anti-PD-1, anti-PD-L1 or anti-CTLA-4 therapy, and approximately 39% of the dose-escalation patients had been treated with checkpoint inhibitors. Peripheral TCRbeta sequencing was intended to test whether TCR sequence diversity was altered and clonal T-cell expansion was caused by ivuxolimab. The paper reports the monotherapy dose-escalation portion (N of about 50 patients) of the phase I ivuxolimab trial. General findings and caveats noted by the study authors: Antigen specificity was not determined for the clonally expanded peripheral T cells. Clonal expansion of both CD4+ and CD8+ blood T cells was observed from baseline to week 6 at doses 0.1 to 3.0 mg/kg. On average, CD8+ T cells showed more expanded clones than CD4+ T cells after ivuxolimab. In the 0.1-3.0 mg/kg groups, partial responders were among the patients with the lowest normalized peripheral clonal expansion, particularly in CD8+ T cells. Low levels of normalized T-cell clonal expansion were also shown by some nonresponding patients.

To sequence the TCRbeta CDR3 region, genomic DNA was isolated from the sorted cells. TCRbeta CDR3 regions were sequenced using the immunoSEQ Assay. TCRdb obtained this table from immuneACCESS and retained in-frame rearrangements with V and J assigned. These tables miss some clones; where compared with another copy, unresolved V genes account for less than half of the shortfall, and the remainder is unexplained. In this sample the table shows 42,000 or so clones, about 90% of which occur a single time. The top ten clones comprise 0.58% of the sample. A note on this clone: The specificity of this receptor is unknown. No base quality values were provided; no much bigger clone lies one nucleotide off.

The germline V gene (reference sequence) yields PRHDT for CDR1 and FYEKMQ for CDR2. V and J lose 2 bases and 4 bases, and a span of 9 bases separates them. The cysteine opens and the phenylalanine closes a CDR3 of 14 amino acids. Just CDR3 DNA is preserved here, 42 bases in frame from base 1. The trial excluded patients who had a history of autoimmune disease or who were on systemic immunosuppression. Peripheral blood for TCR sequencing was drawn from every dose cohort at baseline, at cycle 4 day 1 and at cycle 7 day 1. Samples came from an open-label, multicenter, first-in-human phase I dose-escalation trial of ivuxolimab. Adults with locally advanced or metastatic melanoma, renal cell carcinoma, hepatocellular carcinoma or head and neck squamous cell carcinoma were enrolled in the trial. Before TCR sequencing, CD4+ T cells and CD8+ T cells from peripheral blood were sorted into separate populations.

The sequencing used CD4+ or CD8+ T cells sorted from blood, collected in a trial of the OX40 agonist ivuxolimab. This chain joins TRBV13 to TRBJ1-3; no confident D gene assignment can be made. The origin of this receptor is an adult with an advanced solid tumor such as melanoma, head and neck, liver or kidney cancer. The nucleotides read TGTGCCAGCAGCTTATTATCGGGGGGAAACACCATATATTTT. It translates to CASSLLSGGNTIYF.